Ten or more counts support the clone carrying this T cell receptor (beta chain). What it binds is unknown. The ends were cut back, 1 base at V and 5 bases at J, with 12 bases in the middle. The CDR3 is 14 residues long. The germline gives CDR1 SGHRS, CDR2 YFSETQ. This sample was taken from a study of response to subunit inactivated influenza vaccine. General study points: Each seasonal influenza vaccination recruits few new T cells, the authors suggested.

TCRdb itself ran the RT-PCR reads through MiXCR, one entry per CDR3 protein. The data show roughly 500,000 distinct CDR3 sequences, approximately 17% seen once. V and J are TRBV5-1 and TRBJ2-5; D is perhaps TRBD2 (5 bases). The sequenced sample was CD4+ T cells sorted from PBMCs, obtained 23 months after vaccination. This TCR was recovered from a man aged 45-69 years who received an inactivated influenza vaccine. CDR3 DNA sequence: TGCGCCAGCAGCTTGAGTCGGGGTGCGGAGACCCAGTACTTC. Protein product: CASSLSRGAETQYF.